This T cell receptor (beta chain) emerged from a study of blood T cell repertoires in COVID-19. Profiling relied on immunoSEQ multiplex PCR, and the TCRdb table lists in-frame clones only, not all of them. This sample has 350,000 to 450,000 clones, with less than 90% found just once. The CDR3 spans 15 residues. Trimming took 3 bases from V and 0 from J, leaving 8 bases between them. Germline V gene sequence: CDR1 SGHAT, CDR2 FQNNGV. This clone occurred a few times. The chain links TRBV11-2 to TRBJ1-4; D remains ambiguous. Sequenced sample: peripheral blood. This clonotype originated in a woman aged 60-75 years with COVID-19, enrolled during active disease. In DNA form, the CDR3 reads TGTGCCAGCAGCTTGTCAGTGGCAACTAATGAAAAACTGTTTTTT. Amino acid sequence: CASSLSVATNEKLFF.